This TCR beta chain stems from a study of post-analysis software for immune sequencing data. Germline CDR1 and CDR2: LGHDT and YNNKEL (reference sequence). Trimming left V 5 bases short and J 5 bases short, with 12 bases between. CDR3 size: 13 residues. Regarding this clonotype: Its antigen is unknown.

Study-level findings and limits: TRBV5-6, TRBV5-1 and TRBV20-1 were among four or five TRBV segments more frequent in patients than controls.

Unique-molecular-identifier-tagged TCR beta cDNA libraries were used. TCRdb independently ran MiXCR on the PCR reads; one entry per CDR3 protein. This table has fewer than 550,000 distinct CDR3 sequences, around 36% appearing once. The material sequenced was blood. The sequence was obtained from a girl aged 2-17 years with multiple sclerosis. V usage is TRBV3-1 and J usage is TRBJ1-2, with D tentatively TRBD1 (5 bases). The CDR3, as DNA: TGTGCCAGCAGCTCGTCAGGGCCGTATGGCTACACCTTC. Its protein is CASSSSGPYGYTF. Looking up the rest from reference TRBV3-1 and TRBJ1-2 gives the full variable domain: DTAVSQTPKYLVTQMGNDKSIKCEQNLGHDTMYWYKQDSKKFLKIMFSYNNKELIINETVPNRFSPKSPDKAHLNLHINSLELGDSAVYFCASSSSGPYGYTFGSGTRLTVV.